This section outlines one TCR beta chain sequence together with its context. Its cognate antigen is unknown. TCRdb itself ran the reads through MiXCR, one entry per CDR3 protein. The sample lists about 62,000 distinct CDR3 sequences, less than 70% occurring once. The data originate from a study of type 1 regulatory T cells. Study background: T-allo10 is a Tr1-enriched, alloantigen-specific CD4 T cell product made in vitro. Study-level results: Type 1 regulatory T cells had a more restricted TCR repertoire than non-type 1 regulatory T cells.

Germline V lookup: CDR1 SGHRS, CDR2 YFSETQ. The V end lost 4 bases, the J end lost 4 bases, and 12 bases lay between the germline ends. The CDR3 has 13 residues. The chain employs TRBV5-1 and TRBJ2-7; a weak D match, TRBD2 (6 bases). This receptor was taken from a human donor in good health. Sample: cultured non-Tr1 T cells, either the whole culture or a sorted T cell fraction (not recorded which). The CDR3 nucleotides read TGCGCCAGCAGCACCTTAGCGGAATACGAGCAGTACTTC. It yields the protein CASSTLAEYEQYF.